This T cell receptor beta chain was captured in a study of shared clonotypes between healthy human individuals. Sequenced by immunoSEQ multiplex PCR; TCRdb stores in-frame clones only, minus some. The sample contains approximately 320,000 clones, about nine tenths of which appear only once. Germline CDR1 SEHNR, CDR2 FQNEAQ (reference sequence). The length of the CDR3 is 15 residues. V shed 6 bases and J 0 bases; nucleotides not matched to a gene: 5. The sequence derives from a man aged 18 to 29 in good health. Sequencing input: memory CD8+ T cells sorted from blood. As for subset: CD45RO+ cells pooled with CCR7-negative TemRA cells. This chain links TRBV7-9 with TRBJ2-7, with 10 bases that match TRBD1. The CDR3 region has the DNA TGTGCCAGCAGGACAGGGGGCTCCGTCTCCTACGAGCAGTACTTC. Its protein is CASRTGGSVSYEQYF.